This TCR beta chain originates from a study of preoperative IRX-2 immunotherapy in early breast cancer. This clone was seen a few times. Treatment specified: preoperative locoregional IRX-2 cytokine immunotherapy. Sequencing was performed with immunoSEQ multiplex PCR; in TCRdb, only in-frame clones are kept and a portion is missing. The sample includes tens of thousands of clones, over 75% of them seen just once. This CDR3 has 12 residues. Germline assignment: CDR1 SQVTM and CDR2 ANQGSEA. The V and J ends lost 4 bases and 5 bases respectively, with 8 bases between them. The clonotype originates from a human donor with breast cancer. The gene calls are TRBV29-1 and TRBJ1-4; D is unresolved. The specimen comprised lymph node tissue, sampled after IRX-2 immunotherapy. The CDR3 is CSVGQQNEKLFF. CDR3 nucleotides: TGCAGCGTTGGCCAGCAGAATGAAAAACTGTTTTTT.